Listed here are 4 T cell receptor beta chains from one sample, sequenced in a study of blood T cell repertoires in COVID-19. The assay was immunoSEQ multiplex PCR, and TCRdb's table has in-frame clones only and misses some. The data show 300,000 to 400,000 clones, about 90% seen once. Input material: peripheral blood. Source of these receptors: a woman aged 25 to 45 with COVID-19, enrolled during active disease.

V usage is TRBV28 and J usage is TRBJ2-4; 16 bases are a match to TRBD2. The CDR3 is 18 residues long. V lost 5 bases and J lost 5; bases outside the gene matches: 9. Germline CDR1 reads MDHEN; CDR2 reads SYDVKM. For the CDR3, the DNA is TGTGCCAGCAGTCCGGGACTAGCGGGAGGGCCGAAAGAAAACATTCAGTACTTC. It encodes CASSPGLAGGPKENIQYF.

V and J are TRBV28 and TRBJ1-2; TRBD1 might be the D (6 bases). The CDR3 spans 15 residues. V was cut by 4 bases and J by 8 bases, with 20 bases left in between. Germline assignment: CDR1 MDHEN and CDR2 SYDVKM. As DNA, the CDR3 is TGTGCCAGCAGTTCCTACGGACAGCCGTTTGAAGGCTACACCTTC. This sequence encodes CASSSYGQPFEGYTF.

CDR3 protein: CASSLTGRMNTEAFF. DNA for the CDR3: TGTGCCAGCAGCTTGACAGGGAGAATGAACACTGAAGCTTTCTTT. This chain connects TRBV5-6 to TRBJ1-1; the D gene is possibly TRBD1 (6 bases). From germline, CDR1 is SGHDT and CDR2 YYEEEE. V lost 1 base, J lost 0 bases, and 10 bases lay in between. The CDR3 extends over 15 amino acids.

This chain links TRBV7-3 with TRBJ2-3, with D possibly matching TRBD2 (7 bases). This CDR3 is built from 15 residues. Germline lookup yields CDR1 SGHTA and CDR2 FQGTGA. The ends were cut back, 5 bases at V and 2 bases at J, with 14 bases in the middle. The CDR3 loop is CASSLVGGATDTQYF. The CDR3 DNA reads TGTGCCAGCAGCCTAGTTGGGGGGGCCACAGATACGCAGTATTTT.